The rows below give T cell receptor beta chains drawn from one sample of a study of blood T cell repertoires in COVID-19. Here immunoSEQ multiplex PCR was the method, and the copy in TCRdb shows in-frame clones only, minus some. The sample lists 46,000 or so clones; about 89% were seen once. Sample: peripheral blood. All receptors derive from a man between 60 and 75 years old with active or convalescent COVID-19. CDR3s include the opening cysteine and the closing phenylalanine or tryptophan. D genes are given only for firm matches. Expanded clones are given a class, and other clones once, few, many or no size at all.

TGTGCCAGCAGGACAGGGGGAGGTCAGCCCCAGCATTTT,CASRTGGGQPQHF,NA,TRBV28,TRBJ1-5,TRBD1
TGCGCCAGCAGTACAGGGGTCCCTAAGCCCCAGCATTTT,CASSTGVPKPQHF,once,TRBV10-2,TRBJ1-5,TRBD1
TGTGCCAGTAGCCAAACTAGCGGGGGGGCCCGGTATACGCAGTATTTT,CASSQTSGGARYTQYF,NA,TRBV19,TRBJ2-3,TRBD2
TGCAGGGAGTATCGAGAGACCCAGTACTTC,CREYRETQYF,NA,TRBV20-1,TRBJ2-5,NA
TGTGCCAGCACCCCGGGACAGGGGATCTATGGCTACACCTTC,CASTPGQGIYGYTF,NA,TRBV6-5,TRBJ1-2,TRBD1
TGTGCCAGCAGAAGGACAGTGGACTCCTACGAGCAGTACTTC,CASRRTVDSYEQYF,few,TRBV7-3,TRBJ2-7,NA
TGCGCCAGCAGCTTACAGGGGGCGCGAGGAGATACGCAGTATTTT,CASSLQGARGDTQYF,NA,TRBV5-1,TRBJ2-3,TRBD1
TGTGCCAGCAGCCAAGGGTCGGGGGGGCAAGAGACCCAGTACTTC,CASSQGSGGQETQYF,NA,TRBV14,TRBJ2-5,TRBD2
TGTGCCAGCAGCCCAGGACAGCATCTAGCCAAAAACATTCAGTACTTC,CASSPGQHLAKNIQYF,once,TRBV12-1,TRBJ2-4,NA
TGTGCCAGCAGCCGTTCGACAAATCAGCCCCAGCATTTT,CASSRSTNQPQHF,NA,TRBV7-2,TRBJ1-5,NA
TGTGCCAGCAATGTGGCGGGTAACTCTGGAAACACCATATATTTT,CASNVAGNSGNTIYF,NA,TRBV2,TRBJ1-3,NA
TGTGCCAGCGCTCCGGACTCCCGAGAAGCTTTCTTT,CASAPDSREAFF,NA,TRBV2,TRBJ1-1,NA
TGTGCCAGTCACCATGGGGGGACGAACACTGAAGCTTTCTTT,CASHHGGTNTEAFF,NA,TRBV19,TRBJ1-1,NA
TGCGCCAGCAGCCTTGGGACAGGGCCTCAGCCCCAGCATTTT,CASSLGTGPQPQHF,NA,TRBV4-1,TRBJ1-5,TRBD1
TGTGCCAGCAGCCAGACAGGAAACACCATATATTTT,CASSQTGNTIYF,NA,TRBV3-1/TRBV3-2,TRBJ1-3,NA
TGTGCCAGTAGTAGGGGGCCAGACAGGGGAGGAGGTTACGAGCAGTACTTC,CASSRGPDRGGGYEQYF,NA,TRBV19,TRBJ2-7,TRBD1
TGCAGCGTTGAAGGTTCCCCCAGTTACAATGAGCAGTTCTTC,CSVEGSPSYNEQFF,NA,TRBV29-1,TRBJ2-1,NA
TGTGCCAGCAGCCAATTCGTGGGGCCGAAAGACATTCAGTACTTC,CASSQFVGPKDIQYF,NA,TRBV3-1/TRBV3-2,TRBJ2-4,NA
TGCACCCGGACTGGATTCAATGAGCAGTTCTTC,CTRTGFNEQFF,NA,TRBV29-1,TRBJ2-1,NA
TGTGCCCTGTTGAGAGGGGGTGGAAACACCATATATTTT,CALLRGGGNTIYF,once,TRBV7-9,TRBJ1-3,NA
TGTGCCAGCAGCTTGCTGAATGGCCCGGAAAAACTGTTTTTT,CASSLLNGPEKLFF,NA,TRBV5-6,TRBJ1-4,NA
TGTGCCAGCAGCACGGGACTTTTGAACACTGAAGCTTTCTTT,CASSTGLLNTEAFF,NA,TRBV7-2,TRBJ1-1,NA
TGTGCCACCTACCCTAGCGGGGGCTACAATGAGCAGTTCTTC,CATYPSGGYNEQFF,NA,TRBV6-5,TRBJ2-1,TRBD2
TGTGCCAGCAGCTTAGCGGGGGCCACAGATACGCAGTATTTT,CASSLAGATDTQYF,NA,TRBV7-2,TRBJ2-3,NA
TGTGCCAGCAGCCCCGATAGCGGGGGGGATATAGATACGCAGTATTTT,CASSPDSGGDIDTQYF,NA,TRBV7-3,TRBJ2-3,TRBD2
TGTGCCAGCAGTTACTCTGGGAGGGCGCGAAACACCATATATTTT,CASSYSGRARNTIYF,NA,TRBV6-6,TRBJ1-3,NA
TGTGCCAGCAGTGGGAGGGGGCGCAGCACAGATACGCAGTATTTT,CASSGRGRSTDTQYF,once,TRBV2,TRBJ2-3,NA
TGCAGCGTCCGCCGGGACAGGAACACTGAAGCTTTCTTT,CSVRRDRNTEAFF,NA,TRBV29-1,TRBJ1-1,TRBD1
TGTGCCAGCAGCTTAGTGGGGGACATGAACACTGAAGCTTTCTTT,CASSLVGDMNTEAFF,few,TRBV5-4,TRBJ1-1,NA
TGTGCCAGCTTCTCAGGGTTCGGCAATCAGCCCCAGCATTTT,CASFSGFGNQPQHF,NA,TRBV2,TRBJ1-5,NA
TGCGCCAGCAAATTGACAGGGGGTGAATATGGCTACACCTTC,CASKLTGGEYGYTF,NA,TRBV5-1,TRBJ1-2,TRBD1
TGTGCCACCCATCGGGGGGCGGGGGGTGCAGATACGCAGTATTTT,CATHRGAGGADTQYF,NA,TRBV2,TRBJ2-3,TRBD2
TGTGCCAGCAGTTCGACTAGCGGGGGGCGGGAGACCCAGTACTTC,CASSSTSGGRETQYF,NA,TRBV5-4,TRBJ2-5,TRBD2
TGTGCCAGCCTCCGGGACAGCAATTCACCCCTCCACTTT,CASLRDSNSPLHF,few,TRBV11-1,TRBJ1-6,TRBD1
TGTGCCAGCAGTGGCTCCGGGACAGTGAACACTGAAGCTTTCTTT,CASSGSGTVNTEAFF,NA,TRBV27,TRBJ1-1,TRBD1
TGTGCCAGCAGCGAGAGGGGAGCGGGGGGGAGCACAGATACGCAGTATTTT,CASSERGAGGSTDTQYF,few,TRBV9,TRBJ2-3,TRBD2